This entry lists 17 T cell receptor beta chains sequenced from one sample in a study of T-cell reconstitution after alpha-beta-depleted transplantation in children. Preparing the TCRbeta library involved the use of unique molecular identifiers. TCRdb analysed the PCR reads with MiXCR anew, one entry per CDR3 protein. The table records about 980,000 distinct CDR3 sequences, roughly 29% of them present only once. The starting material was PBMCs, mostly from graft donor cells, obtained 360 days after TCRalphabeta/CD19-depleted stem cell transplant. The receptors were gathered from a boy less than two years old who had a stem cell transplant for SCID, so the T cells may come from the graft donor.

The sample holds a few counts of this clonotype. CDR3 residues: CASSLVAGSTYEQYF. In DNA form, the CDR3 reads TGCGCCAGCAGCTTGGTGGCAGGGAGTACCTACGAGCAGTACTTC. The chain employs TRBV5-1 and TRBJ2-7; D may correspond to TRBD1 or TRBD2 (5 bases each). This CDR3 has 15 amino acids. V lost 0 bases and J 2 bases, leaving 12 bases between the germline ends. Per the germline V gene, CDR1 is SGHRS and CDR2 is YFSETQ.

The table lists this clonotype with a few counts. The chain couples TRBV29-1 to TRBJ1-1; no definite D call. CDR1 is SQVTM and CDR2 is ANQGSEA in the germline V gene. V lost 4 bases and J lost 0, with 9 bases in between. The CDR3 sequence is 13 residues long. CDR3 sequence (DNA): TGCAGCGTTGGTGGCAAAGTGAACACTGAAGCTTTCTTT. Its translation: CSVGGKVNTEAFF.

CDR3 sequence (DNA): TGCAGTGCCGACAAGAGGGAGACCCAGTACTTC. This codes for CSADKRETQYF. The rearrangement uses TRBV20-1 and TRBJ2-5, with D uncertain. Trimming removed 6 bases from V and 5 bases from J, with 10 bases in between. The CDR3 is 11 amino acids. CDR1 and CDR2 from the germline V gene are DFQATT and SNEGSKA (reference sequence).

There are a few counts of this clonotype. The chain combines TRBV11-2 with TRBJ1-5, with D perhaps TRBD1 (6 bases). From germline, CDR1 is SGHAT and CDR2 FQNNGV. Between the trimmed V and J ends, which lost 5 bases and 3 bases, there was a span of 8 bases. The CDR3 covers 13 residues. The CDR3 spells CASSRQDNQPQHF. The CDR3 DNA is TGTGCCAGCAGCCGACAGGACAATCAGCCCCAGCATTTT.

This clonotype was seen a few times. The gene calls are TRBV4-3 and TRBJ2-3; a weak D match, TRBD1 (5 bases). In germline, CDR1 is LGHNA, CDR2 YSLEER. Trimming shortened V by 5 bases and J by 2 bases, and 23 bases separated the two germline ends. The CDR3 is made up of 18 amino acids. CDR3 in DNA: TGCGCCAGCAGCACGGTGTCAGGGCACCTTCCTGTCACAGATACGCAGTATTTT. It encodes CASSTVSGHLPVTDTQYF.

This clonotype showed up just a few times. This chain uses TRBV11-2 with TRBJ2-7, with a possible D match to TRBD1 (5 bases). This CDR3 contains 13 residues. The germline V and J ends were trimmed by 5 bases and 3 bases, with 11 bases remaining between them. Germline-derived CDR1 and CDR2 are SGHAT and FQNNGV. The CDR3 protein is CASSQYRGYEQYF. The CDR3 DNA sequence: TGTGCCAGCAGCCAATATAGGGGCTACGAGCAGTACTTC.

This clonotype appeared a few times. The CDR3 is CASLGHIYGYTF. For the CDR3, the DNA is TGTGCCAGCCTGGGACATATCTATGGCTACACCTTC. The chain combines TRBV28 with TRBJ1-2; D is perhaps TRBD1 (6 bases). The CDR3 totals 12 residues. Trimming stripped 8 bases from V and 4 bases from J, with 11 bases between. Germline CDR1 is MDHEN and CDR2 is SYDVKM.

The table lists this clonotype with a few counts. The CDR3 coding sequence is TGCAGTGCCCACCCCGGACAGATGAATTCACCCCTCCACTTT. It codes for CSAHPGQMNSPLHF. V and J are TRBV20-1 and TRBJ1-6; D is perhaps TRBD1 (6 bases). Trimming removed 6 bases at V and 7 bases at J, with 16 bases between. The germline gives CDR1 DFQATT, CDR2 SNEGSKA (reference sequence). The CDR3 length is 14 residues.

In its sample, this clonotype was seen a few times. In DNA form, the CDR3 reads TGTGCCAGCTCACCCTGGACAGGGTCAACGATGTACTCTGGAAACACCATATATTTT. Translating it yields CASSPWTGSTMYSGNTIYF. The V call is TRBV18, the J call TRBJ1-3, with 8 bases aligning to TRBD1. Per the germline V gene, CDR1 is KGHSH and CDR2 is LQKENI. J was trimmed by 0 bases and V by 3 bases; bases with no gene match: 13. CDR3 length: 19 amino acids.

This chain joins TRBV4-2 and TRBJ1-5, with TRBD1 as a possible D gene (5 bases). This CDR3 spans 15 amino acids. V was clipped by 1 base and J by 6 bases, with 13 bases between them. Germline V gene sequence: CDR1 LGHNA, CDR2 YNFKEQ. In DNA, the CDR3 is TGTGCCAGCAGCCAAGTGGCCCCAGGGTTTCAGCCCCAGCATTTT. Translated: CASSQVAPGFQPQHF.

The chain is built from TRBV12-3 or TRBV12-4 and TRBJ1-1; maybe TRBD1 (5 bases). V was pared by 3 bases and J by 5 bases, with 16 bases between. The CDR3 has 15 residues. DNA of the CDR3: TGTGCCAGCAGTTTGGGCGGGGGAGGAAGGACTGAAGCTTTCTTT. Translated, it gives CASSLGGGGRTEAFF.

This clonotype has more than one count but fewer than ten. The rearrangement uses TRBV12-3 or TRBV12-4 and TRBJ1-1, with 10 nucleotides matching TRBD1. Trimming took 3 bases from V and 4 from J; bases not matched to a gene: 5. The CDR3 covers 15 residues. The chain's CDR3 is CASSFSRDRGTEAFF. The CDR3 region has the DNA TGTGCCAGCAGTTTTTCTCGGGACAGGGGCACTGAAGCTTTCTTT.

The CDR3 spells CASRTSGVRSTQYF. Here the CDR3 DNA reads TGTGCCAGCCGGACTAGCGGGGTGAGGAGTACGCAGTATTTT. V is TRBV6-1 and J is TRBJ2-3; 12 nucleotides align to TRBD2. This CDR3 region has 14 residues. With V trimmed by 8 bases and J by 8 bases, 8 bases remained unmatched. The germline CDR1 and CDR2 sequences are MNHNS and SASEGT.

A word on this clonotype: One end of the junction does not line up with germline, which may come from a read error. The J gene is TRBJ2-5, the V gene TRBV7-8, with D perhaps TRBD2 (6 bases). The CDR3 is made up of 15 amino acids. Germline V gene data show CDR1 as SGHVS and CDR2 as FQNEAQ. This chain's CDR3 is CASSSWAGTQEIQYF. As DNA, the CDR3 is TGTGCCAGCAGCTCCTGGGCGGGGACCCAAGAGATCCAGTACTTC.

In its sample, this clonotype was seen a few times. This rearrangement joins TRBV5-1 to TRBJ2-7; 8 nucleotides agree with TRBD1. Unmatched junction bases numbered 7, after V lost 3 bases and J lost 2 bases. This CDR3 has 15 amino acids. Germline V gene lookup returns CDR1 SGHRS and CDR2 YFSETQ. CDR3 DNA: TGCGCCAGCAGCTCCGGACAGGGACGGACCTACGAGCAGTACTTC. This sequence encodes CASSSGQGRTYEQYF.

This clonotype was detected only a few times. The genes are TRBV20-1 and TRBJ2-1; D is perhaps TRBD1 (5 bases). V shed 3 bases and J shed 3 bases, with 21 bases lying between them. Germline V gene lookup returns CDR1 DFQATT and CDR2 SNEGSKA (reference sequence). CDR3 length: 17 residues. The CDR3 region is CSARGLDGWEIYNEQFF. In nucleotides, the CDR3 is TGCAGTGCTAGGGGGCTTGACGGGTGGGAAATCTACAATGAGCAGTTCTTC.

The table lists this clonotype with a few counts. The DNA of the CDR3 is TGCAGTGCTAGAGATTGGCGGTGGGCTAGCGGGGGGGCCTGGGAGACCCAGTACTTC. This sequence encodes CSARDWRWASGGAWETQYF. This chain uses TRBV20-1 with TRBJ2-5; 12 bases map to TRBD2. Germline assignment: CDR1 DFQATT and CDR2 SNEGSKA (reference sequence). Losses at the gene ends were 0 bases for V and 5 bases for J; bases not matched to a gene: 16. This CDR3 has 19 residues.